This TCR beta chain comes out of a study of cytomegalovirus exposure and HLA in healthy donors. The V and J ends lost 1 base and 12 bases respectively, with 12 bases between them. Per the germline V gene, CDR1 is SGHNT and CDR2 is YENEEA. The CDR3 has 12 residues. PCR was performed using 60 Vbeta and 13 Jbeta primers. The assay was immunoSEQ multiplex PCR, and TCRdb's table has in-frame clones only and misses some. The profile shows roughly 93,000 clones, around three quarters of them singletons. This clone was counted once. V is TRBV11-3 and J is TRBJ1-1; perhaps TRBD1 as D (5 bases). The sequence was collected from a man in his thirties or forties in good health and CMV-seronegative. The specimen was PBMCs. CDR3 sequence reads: CASSLGDSRPFF. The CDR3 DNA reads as TGTGCCAGCAGCTTAGGTGACAGTAGACCTTTCTTT.